Sequencing of this TCR beta chain was carried out in a study of T cell responses to AZD1222 COVID-19 vaccine. Libraries were prepared by immunoSEQ multiplex PCR; TCRdb keeps only in-frame clonotypes and omits some of them. The sample contains approximately 100,000 clones, around 93% of which appear only once. This CDR3 comprises 15 residues. Germline CDR1 reads MNHEY; CDR2 reads SVGAGI. Trimming pared 6 bases from V and 2 bases from J, leaving 15 bases between. The starting material was peripheral blood, obtained on day 0 of AZD1222 vaccination. The chain employs TRBV6-5 and TRBJ2-3; D perhaps matches TRBD2 (6 bases). The receptor was isolated from an adult in good health. CDR3 region: CASRRSGADTDTQYF. As DNA, the CDR3 is TGTGCCAGCAGACGTAGCGGAGCCGACACAGATACGCAGTATTTT.